This T cell receptor beta chain was recovered during a study of blood T cells in healthy people across ages (dated by TCRdb to 2013 to 2016). Regarding the research as a whole: In model experiments, template switching captured about one uniquely barcoded TCR beta cDNA molecule for every two T cells. To track age-related changes in TCR beta repertoire diversity, the study relied on deep sequencing normalized with unique cDNA molecular identifiers. Four age groups were formed from the donors: young (average approximately 15 years), middle-aged (approximately 40), aged (about 68) and long-lived (82). To avoid experimental bias, donors of different ages were randomly spread across the sequencing lanes. The study analyzed two additional independent replicas of 1 million unique cDNA reads from the same blood draw for two donors, one aged 18 to 30 and one aged 80 or older. The research as a whole found: Because donor CMV infection status was unknown, age-related changes in expanded clonotypes were potentially confounded. Total diversity estimates from one million sequenced T cells were considered lower bounds and underestimates. Compared with the aged group, the long-lived group had more naive CD4+ T cells, fewer expanded clones and increased TCR diversity, suggesting age selection. As age increased, observed TCR beta diversity per million T cells dropped in a roughly linear way, and a significant reduction was already evident by age around 41. Since profiling was done on bulk unsorted PBMCs, naive and antigen-experienced compartments could not be conclusively compared. A strong correlation was found between observed TCR beta diversity and the percentage of naive T cells measured by flow cytometry.

Library creation used 5' RACE. Sequencing used an Illumina HiSeq 2500. A second PCR of 7 to 11 cycles was run with a J-beta primer mix and a sample-barcoded 5' primer. Each TCR beta cDNA molecule received a unique molecular identifier from a template-switch 5' adaptor carrying 12 random nucleotides. Each sample yielded at least 2.5 million CDR3-containing paired-end reads. The Mint cDNA synthesis kit, primed by a TRBC-specific oligonucleotide, was used to synthesize first-strand cDNA from all RNA. All cDNA was treated with uracil-DNA glycosylase and then went through a first 18-cycle PCR with the universal primers M1SS and BC2_uni_R. The paper's processing steps were these. For normalization, 1 million high-quality reads were randomly selected from each sample, with every read carrying a distinct molecular identifier. Instead of being binned into consensus sequences, reads with shared molecular identifiers were discarded. MiTCR, set to a Q25 quality threshold and the strictest error-elimination algorithm, was used for CDR3 identification, clonotype clustering and error correction. A nonparametric unseen species model using Euler transformation provided a lower-bound estimate of total TCR beta diversity. TCRdb ran its own pipeline on the public reads, namely fastp trimming at Q25 and MiXCR clone calling, and kept in-frame beta chains. CDR3 protein duplicates are merged, each entry listing the most common genes and DNA. TCRdb's processing, not the study's, gives the V and J calls here. The sample table contains 1.5 million or so distinct CDR3 sequences; only one count was recorded for about 42% of them. The ten largest clones add up to about 4.1% of the sample.

The donors were roughly 40 Caucasian individuals from Russia, aged roughly 6 to 100 years, who were systemically healthy. Each donor gave ten milliliters of peripheral blood, collected into EDTA-treated Vacutainer tubes. PBMCs were isolated by Ficoll-Paque density-gradient centrifugation, with at least 6 million obtained per sample. Trizol reagent was used to extract total RNA from the PBMCs, yielding at least 5 micrograms per sample. For every donor, flow cytometry on a PBMC aliquot measured the percentage of naive CD45RAhigh/CD27high T cells. As concerns this clonotype: The antigen this receptor binds is unknown. Nothing much larger sits one base from this clone, and base qualities are not available.

At the junction V is shortened by 4 bases and J by 4 bases, with 17 bases in between. The germline V gene sets CDR1 to SGHDN and CDR2 to FVKESK. Reading from cysteine to phenylalanine, the CDR3 counts 16 amino acids. Just the 48-base CDR3 DNA is kept, in frame starting at base 1. The sequenced material came from blood. The chain uses TRBV14 and TRBJ2-1; a weak D assignment points to TRBD1 (6 bases agree). The sequence came from a woman under 30 in good health. Here is the DNA: TGTGCCAGCAGCCGACGAACAGGGAGTAGGTACAATGAGCAGTTCTTC. This yields the protein CASSRRTGSRYNEQFF.